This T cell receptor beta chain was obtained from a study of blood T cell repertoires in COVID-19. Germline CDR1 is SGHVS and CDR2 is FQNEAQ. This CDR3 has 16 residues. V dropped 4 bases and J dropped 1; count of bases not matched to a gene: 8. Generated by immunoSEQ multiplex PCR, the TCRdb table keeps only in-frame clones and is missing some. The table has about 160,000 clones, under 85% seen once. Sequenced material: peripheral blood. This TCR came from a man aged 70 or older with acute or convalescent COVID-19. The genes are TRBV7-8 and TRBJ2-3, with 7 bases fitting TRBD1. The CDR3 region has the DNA TGTGCCAGCAGCTATAACCGGGACAGCCGCACAGATACGCAGTATTTT. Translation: CASSYNRDSRTDTQYF.